This T cell receptor (beta chain) was obtained from a study of blood T cell repertoires in COVID-19. Study information: Specimens from acute and convalescent COVID-19 originated in the United States, Italy and Spain. T cells, B-cell-depleted T cells, or PBMCs provided the cDNA or gDNA that served as material.

All enrollees were about 18 to 89 years old and from roughly 22 US areas. Either two negative PCRs, clearance, or symptom resolution qualified Cohort 3 donors as recovered. Clones were sequenced by immunoSEQ multiplex PCR, and TCRdb holds only the in-frame ones, with some missing. The sample shows around 300,000 clones, about 87% of them seen only once. The V gene end was trimmed by 6 bases and the J gene end by 5 bases; junction bases not matched to a gene: 3. This CDR3 contains 13 residues. Germline V gene sequence: CDR1 SNHLY, CDR2 FYNNEI. The sequence derives from a woman aged 45-65 years who had recovered from COVID-19. J is TRBJ1-5 and V is TRBV2; 8 bases are shared with TRBD1. The sequenced material came from PBMCs or T cells enriched from blood (not recorded which). CDR3 DNA: TGTGCCAGCAGGGCGACAGGGGATCAGCCCCAGCATTTT. Its translation is CASRATGDQPQHF.